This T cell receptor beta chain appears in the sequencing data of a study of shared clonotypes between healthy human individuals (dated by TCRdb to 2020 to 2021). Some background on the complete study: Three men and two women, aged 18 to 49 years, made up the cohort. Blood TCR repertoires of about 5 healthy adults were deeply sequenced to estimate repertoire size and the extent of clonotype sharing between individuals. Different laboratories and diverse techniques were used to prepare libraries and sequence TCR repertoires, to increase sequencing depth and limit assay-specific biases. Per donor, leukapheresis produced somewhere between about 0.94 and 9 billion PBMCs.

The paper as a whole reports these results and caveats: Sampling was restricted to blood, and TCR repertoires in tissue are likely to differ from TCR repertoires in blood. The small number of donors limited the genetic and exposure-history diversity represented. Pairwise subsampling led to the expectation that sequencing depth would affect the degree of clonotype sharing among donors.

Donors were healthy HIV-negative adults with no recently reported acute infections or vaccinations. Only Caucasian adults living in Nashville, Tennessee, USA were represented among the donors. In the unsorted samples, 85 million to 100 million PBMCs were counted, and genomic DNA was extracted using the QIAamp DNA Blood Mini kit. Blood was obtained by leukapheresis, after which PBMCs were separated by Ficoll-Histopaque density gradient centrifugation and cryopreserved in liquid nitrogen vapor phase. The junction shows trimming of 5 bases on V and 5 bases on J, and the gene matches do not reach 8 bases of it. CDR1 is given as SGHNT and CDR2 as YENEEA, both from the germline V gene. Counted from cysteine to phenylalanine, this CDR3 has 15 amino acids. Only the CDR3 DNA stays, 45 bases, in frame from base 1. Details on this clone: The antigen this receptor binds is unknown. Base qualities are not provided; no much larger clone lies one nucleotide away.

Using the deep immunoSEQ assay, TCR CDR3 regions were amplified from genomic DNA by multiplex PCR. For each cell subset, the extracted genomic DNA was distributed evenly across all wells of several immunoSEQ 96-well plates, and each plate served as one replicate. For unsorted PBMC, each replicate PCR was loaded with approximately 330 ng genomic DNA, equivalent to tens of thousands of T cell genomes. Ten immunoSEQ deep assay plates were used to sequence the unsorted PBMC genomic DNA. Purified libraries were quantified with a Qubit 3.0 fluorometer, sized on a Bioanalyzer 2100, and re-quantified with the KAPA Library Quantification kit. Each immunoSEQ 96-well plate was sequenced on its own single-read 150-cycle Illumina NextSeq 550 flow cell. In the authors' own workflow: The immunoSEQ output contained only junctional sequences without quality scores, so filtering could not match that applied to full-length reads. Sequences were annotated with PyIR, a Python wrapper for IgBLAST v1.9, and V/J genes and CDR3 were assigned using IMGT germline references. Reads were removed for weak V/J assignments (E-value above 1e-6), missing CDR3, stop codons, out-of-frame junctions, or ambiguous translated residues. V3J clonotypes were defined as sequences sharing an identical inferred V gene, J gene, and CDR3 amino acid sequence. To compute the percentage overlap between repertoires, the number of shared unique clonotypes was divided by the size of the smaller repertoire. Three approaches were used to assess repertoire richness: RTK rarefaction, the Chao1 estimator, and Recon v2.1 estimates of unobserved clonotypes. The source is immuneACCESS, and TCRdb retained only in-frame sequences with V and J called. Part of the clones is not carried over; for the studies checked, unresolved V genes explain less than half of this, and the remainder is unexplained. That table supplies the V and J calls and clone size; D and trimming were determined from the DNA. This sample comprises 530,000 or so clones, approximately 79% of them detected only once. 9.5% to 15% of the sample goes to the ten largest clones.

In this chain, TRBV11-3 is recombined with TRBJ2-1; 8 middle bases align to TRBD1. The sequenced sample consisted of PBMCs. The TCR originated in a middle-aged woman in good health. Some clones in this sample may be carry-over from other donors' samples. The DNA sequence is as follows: TGTGCCAGCAGCCAGTCGGGACAGGCCGACAATGAGCAGTTCTTC. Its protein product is CASSQSGQADNEQFF.